One sample yielded the 8 T cell receptor beta chains listed below, sequenced in a study of immune cell composition in non-small cell lung cancer. Method: immunoSEQ multiplex PCR; TCRdb's copy keeps in-frame clones and lacks some. The repertoire holds 14,000 or so clones, with about 85% as singletons. Sequenced material: lung tumor tissue. All receptors derive from a human donor with non-small cell lung cancer.

This rearrangement joins TRBV9 to TRBJ2-3, with D uncertain. With 3 bases removed from V and 1 base from J, the gap between germline ends came to 6 bases. CDR1 SGDLS and CDR2 YYNGEE come from the germline V gene. The CDR3 runs 13 residues. In nucleotides, the CDR3 is TGTGCCAGCAGCGCACAAGGCACAGATACGCAGTATTTT. Its translation is CASSAQGTDTQYF.

This clone was observed once. The chain couples TRBV15 to TRBJ2-5; D is unresolved. CDR3 length: 14 amino acids. Trimming shortened V by 0 bases and J by 9 bases, and 14 bases separated the two germline ends. The germline gives CDR1 LNHNV, CDR2 YYDKDF (reference sequence). The CDR3 DNA reads as TGTGCCACCAGCAGAGAAGGTCAGCTCGGGTCCCAGTACTTC. Translated: CATSREGQLGSQYF.

The V call is TRBV20-1, the J call TRBJ2-5; D not certain. This CDR3 is built from 10 residues. Germline V gene sequence: CDR1 DFQATT, CDR2 SNEGSKA (reference sequence). The V end lost 7 bases, the J end lost 2 bases, and 5 bases lay between the germline ends. This CDR3 reads CSVPQETQYF. In DNA form, the CDR3 reads TGCAGTGTTCCTCAAGAGACCCAGTACTTC.

This chain links TRBV5-1 with TRBJ2-5; D is perhaps TRBD2 (5 bases). The end of the DNA is better explained by TRBJ2-7, so the J call may be wrong. The CDR3 is 15 residues long. Germline assignment: CDR1 SGHRS and CDR2 YFSETQ. The CDR3 loop is CASSLGARVTYEQYF. The CDR3, as DNA: TGCGCCAGCAGCTTGGGGGCGCGGGTTACCTACGAGCAGTACTTC.

The chain is built from TRBV2 and TRBJ2-5, with D unclear. The assigned J gene may be wrong: the sequence end matches TRBJ2-7 better. The CDR3 covers 11 residues. Germline loops: CDR1 SNHLY, CDR2 FYNNEI. This CDR3 is CASKISYEQYF. CDR3 coding DNA: TGTGCCAGCAAGATCTCCTACGAGCAGTACTTC.

This chain connects TRBV10-2 to TRBJ2-7; 8 nucleotides agree with TRBD2. V shed 3 bases, J shed 2 bases, and the junction held 3 bases outside the gene matches. CDR3 length: 14 amino acids. Germline V lookup: CDR1 WSHSY, CDR2 SAAADI. Written as DNA, the CDR3 is TGCGCCAGCAGTGATCAGCGGGGGACCTACGAGCAGTACTTC. Amino acid sequence: CASSDQRGTYEQYF.

The table lists this clone with a count of one. The chain is built from TRBV25-1 and TRBJ2-7; TRBD2 matches at 8 bases. The V segment lost 6 bases and the J segment 5 bases; nucleotides outside the gene matches: 6. Germline CDR1 is MGHDK and CDR2 is SYGVNS. The CDR3 runs to 13 residues. The CDR3 is CASRSGSLNEQYF. CDR3 DNA sequence: TGTGCCAGCAGGAGCGGGAGTTTGAACGAGCAGTACTTC.

The chain carries TRBV10-3 and TRBJ1-6, with TRBD1 identical over 10 bases. V trimming: 10 bases; J trimming: 7 bases; junction bases outside the gene matches: 1. The CDR3 consists of 12 residues. Germline CDR1 ENHRY, CDR2 SYGVKD. The CDR3 sequence: CATGQGNSPLHF. DNA for the CDR3: TGTGCCACGGGACAGGGGAATTCACCCCTCCACTTT.